The rows below give T cell receptor beta chains drawn from one sample of a study of Graves' ophthalmopathy and Graves' hyperthyroidism. TCRdb ran MiXCR on the multiplex PCR reads and lists one entry per CDR3 protein. The sample records about 390,000 distinct CDR3 sequences, approximately 18% being singletons. The sample was peripheral blood. The receptors stem from an adult woman with stable Graves' hyperthyroidism. The CDR3 runs from the conserved cysteine through the conserved F or W. A D gene is named only where the DNA matches it firmly. Not every row has a clone size; where given, it reads once, few, many or a size class.

abundance: many
j_gene: TRBJ1-3
d_gene: TRBD1
v_gene: TRBV9
CDR3aa: CASSEGQGPGNTIYF
CDR3nt: TGTGCCAGCAGCGAGGGACAGGGTCCTGGAAACACCATATATTTT

abundance: many
j_gene: TRBJ1-1
d_gene: NA
v_gene: TRBV12-3/TRBV12-4
CDR3aa: CASSSDRQVTEAFF
CDR3nt: TGTGCCAGCAGTTCCGACAGGCAGGTCACTGAAGCTTTCTTT

abundance: many
j_gene: TRBJ1-2
d_gene: NA
v_gene: TRBV11-2
CDR3aa: CASSLGARSNYGYTF
CDR3nt: TGTGCCAGCAGCTTAGGGGCCAGGTCTAACTATGGCTACACCTTC

abundance: many
j_gene: TRBJ1-2
d_gene: NA
v_gene: TRBV27
CDR3aa: CASSRGGEGYGYTF
CDR3nt: TGTGCCAGCAGTCGCGGGGGCGAGGGGTATGGCTACACCTTC

abundance: many
j_gene: TRBJ2-7
d_gene: TRBD2
v_gene: TRBV28
CDR3aa: CASSLQGTSSYEQYF
CDR3nt: TGTGCCAGCAGTTTACAGGGGACTAGCTCCTACGAGCAGTACTTC

abundance: NA
j_gene: TRBJ2-2
d_gene: NA
v_gene: TRBV6-2/TRBV6-3
CDR3aa: CADRDTNTGELFF
CDR3nt: TGTGCCGACCGGGATACCAACACCGGGGAGCTGTTTTTT

abundance: NA
j_gene: TRBJ2-7
d_gene: TRBD1
v_gene: TRBV27
CDR3aa: CASSLRTGPYEQYF
CDR3nt: TGTGCCAGCAGTTTAAGGACAGGCCCCTACGAGCAGTACTTC

abundance: few
j_gene: TRBJ2-2
d_gene: TRBD2
v_gene: TRBV4-2
CDR3aa: CASSPLNPASSGRHTGELFF
CDR3nt: TGTGCCAGCAGCCCTTTGAATCCGGCAAGTAGCGGGAGGCACACCGGGGAGCTGTTTTTT

abundance: many
j_gene: TRBJ2-7
d_gene: TRBD1
v_gene: TRBV7-8
CDR3aa: CASSPQGQGAFEQYF
CDR3nt: TGTGCCAGCAGCCCTCAGGGACAGGGGGCTTTTGAGCAGTACTTC

abundance: many
j_gene: TRBJ2-2
d_gene: NA
v_gene: TRBV12-3/TRBV12-4
CDR3aa: CASSLNQVNTGELFF
CDR3nt: TGTGCCAGCAGTTTGAATCAGGTCAACACCGGGGAGCTGTTTTTT

abundance: many
j_gene: TRBJ1-2
d_gene: NA
v_gene: TRBV29-1
CDR3aa: CSVARGHGYTF
CDR3nt: TGCAGCGTTGCGAGAGGTCATGGCTACACCTTC

abundance: NA
j_gene: TRBJ2-2
d_gene: NA
v_gene: TRBV7-3
CDR3aa: CASSLSAGKGPGELFF
CDR3nt: TGTGCCAGCAGCTTAAGTGCGGGCAAGGGACCCGGGGAGCTGTTTTTT

abundance: many
j_gene: TRBJ2-5
d_gene: NA
v_gene: TRBV28
CDR3aa: CASSLIGRETQYF
CDR3nt: TGTGCCAGCAGTTTAATAGGGAGAGAGACCCAGTACTTC

abundance: NA
j_gene: TRBJ1-1
d_gene: NA
v_gene: TRBV12-3/TRBV12-4
CDR3aa: CASSLANGSTGEAFF
CDR3nt: TGTGCCAGCAGTTTAGCTAACGGTTCAACAGGTGAAGCTTTCTTT

abundance: many
j_gene: TRBJ2-2
d_gene: TRBD2
v_gene: TRBV6-2/TRBV6-3
CDR3aa: CASSYSMSSGYYTGELFF
CDR3nt: TGTGCCAGCAGTTACTCGATGTCTAGCGGGTACTACACCGGGGAGCTGTTTTTT

abundance: NA
j_gene: TRBJ1-2
d_gene: NA
v_gene: TRBV27
CDR3aa: CASSLGPLGPYTF
CDR3nt: TGTGCCAGCAGTTTGGGACCCTTGGGGCCCTACACCTTC

abundance: many
j_gene: TRBJ1-1
d_gene: NA
v_gene: TRBV7-3
CDR3aa: CASSLSVNTEAFF
CDR3nt: TGTGCCAGCAGCTTATCAGTGAACACTGAAGCTTTCTTT

abundance: NA
j_gene: TRBJ2-7
d_gene: NA
v_gene: TRBV28
CDR3aa: CASSLTPLNEQYF
CDR3nt: TGTGCCAGCAGTTTGACACCCTTAAACGAGCAGTACTTC

abundance: few
j_gene: TRBJ2-2
d_gene: NA
v_gene: TRBV14
CDR3aa: CASSQDYGTGELFF
CDR3nt: TGTGCCAGCAGCCAAGATTATGGCACCGGGGAGCTGTTTTTT

abundance: many
j_gene: TRBJ2-7
d_gene: NA
v_gene: TRBV4-3
CDR3aa: CASSRTATTLYEQYF
CDR3nt: TGCGCCAGCAGCCGCACGGCGACGACGCTTTACGAGCAGTACTTC

abundance: many
j_gene: TRBJ2-5
d_gene: NA
v_gene: TRBV12-3/TRBV12-4
CDR3aa: CASSKHMETQYF
CDR3nt: TGTGCCAGCAGTAAACACATGGAGACCCAGTACTTC

abundance: many
j_gene: TRBJ2-4
d_gene: TRBD1
v_gene: TRBV6-2/TRBV6-3
CDR3aa: CASSSTGGLAKNIQYF
CDR3nt: TGTGCCAGCAGTTCAACAGGGGGATTAGCCAAAAACATTCAGTACTTC

abundance: many
j_gene: TRBJ2-5
d_gene: TRBD2
v_gene: TRBV24-1
CDR3aa: CATSAGLAGVETQYF
CDR3nt: TGTGCCACCAGTGCGGGACTAGCGGGAGTCGAAACCCAGTACTTC

abundance: many
j_gene: TRBJ2-7
d_gene: NA
v_gene: TRBV6-2/TRBV6-3
CDR3aa: CASSYTLDAEQYF
CDR3nt: TGTGCCAGCAGTTACACCTTGGACGCCGAGCAGTACTTC

abundance: many
j_gene: TRBJ2-7
d_gene: TRBD2
v_gene: TRBV20-1
CDR3aa: CSAPGLAGGPYEQYF
CDR3nt: TGCAGTGCTCCGGGACTAGCGGGAGGGCCCTACGAGCAGTACTTC

abundance: many
j_gene: TRBJ1-6
d_gene: NA
v_gene: TRBV13
CDR3aa: CASSASWSYNSPLHF
CDR3nt: TGTGCCAGCAGCGCGAGTTGGTCCTATAATTCACCCCTCCACTTT

abundance: many
j_gene: TRBJ2-5
d_gene: NA
v_gene: TRBV7-9
CDR3aa: CASSLEALVETQYF
CDR3nt: TGTGCCAGCAGCTTAGAGGCACTCGTAGAGACCCAGTACTTC

abundance: many
j_gene: TRBJ1-1
d_gene: TRBD1
v_gene: TRBV28
CDR3aa: CASSFQTGLGGEAFF
CDR3nt: TGTGCCAGCAGTTTTCAGACAGGGTTAGGAGGTGAAGCTTTCTTT

abundance: many
j_gene: TRBJ1-1
d_gene: NA
v_gene: TRBV24-1
CDR3aa: CATSDSQRNTEAFF
CDR3nt: TGTGCCACCAGTGATTCGCAGCGTAACACTGAAGCTTTCTTT

abundance: many
j_gene: TRBJ2-7
d_gene: NA
v_gene: TRBV7-3
CDR3aa: CASSLTLWNYEQYF
CDR3nt: TGTGCCAGCAGCTTAACACTCTGGAACTACGAGCAGTACTTC

abundance: many
j_gene: TRBJ2-7
d_gene: NA
v_gene: TRBV15
CDR3aa: CATSRDSPESSYEQYF
CDR3nt: TGTGCCACCAGCAGAGATTCCCCGGAGAGCTCCTACGAGCAGTACTTC

abundance: many
j_gene: TRBJ1-5
d_gene: NA
v_gene: TRBV7-2
CDR3aa: CASSLGARDQPQHF
CDR3nt: TGTGCCAGCAGCTTAGGCGCCAGAGATCAGCCCCAGCATTTT

abundance: many
j_gene: TRBJ2-7
d_gene: NA
v_gene: TRBV7-9
CDR3aa: CASSWGDSESYEQYF
CDR3nt: TGTGCCAGCAGCTGGGGGGACAGTGAGTCCTACGAGCAGTACTTC

abundance: NA
j_gene: TRBJ2-5
d_gene: TRBD1
v_gene: TRBV7-8
CDR3aa: CASSFSYRGKGETQYF
CDR3nt: TGTGCCAGCAGCTTTTCCTACAGGGGGAAGGGAGAGACCCAGTACTTC

abundance: many
j_gene: TRBJ2-4
d_gene: NA
v_gene: TRBV12-3/TRBV12-4
CDR3aa: CASSLWDNKNIKYF
CDR3nt: TGTGCCAGCAGTTTATGGGACAACAAAAACATTAAGTACTTC

abundance: many
j_gene: TRBJ1-2
d_gene: NA
v_gene: TRBV6-1
CDR3aa: CATSDGPNYGYTF
CDR3nt: TGTGCCACTAGCGACGGCCCCAACTATGGCTACACCTTC

abundance: many
j_gene: TRBJ2-5
d_gene: NA
v_gene: TRBV12-3/TRBV12-4
CDR3aa: CASSLSRVLEETQYF
CDR3nt: TGTGCCAGCAGTTTATCCAGGGTGCTGGAAGAGACCCAGTACTTC

abundance: few
j_gene: TRBJ2-7
d_gene: TRBD1
v_gene: TRBV5-1
CDR3aa: CASSTFPGQGAWSPTYEQYF
CDR3nt: TGCGCCAGCAGCACATTCCCGGGACAGGGGGCCTGGTCCCCAACCTACGAGCAGTACTTC

abundance: NA
j_gene: TRBJ2-7
d_gene: TRBD1
v_gene: TRBV20-1
CDR3aa: CSARDTGQGSSEQYF
CDR3nt: TGCAGTGCTAGAGATACGGGACAGGGGTCATCCGAGCAGTACTTC

abundance: NA
j_gene: TRBJ1-1
d_gene: TRBD1
v_gene: TRBV19
CDR3aa: CASSTGGTEHTEAFF
CDR3nt: TGTGCCAGTAGTACAGGCGGGACAGAACACACTGAAGCTTTCTTT

abundance: many
j_gene: TRBJ2-7
d_gene: NA
v_gene: TRBV5-5
CDR3aa: CARYRGYEQYF
CDR3nt: TGTGCCAGGTATCGCGGTTACGAGCAGTACTTC

abundance: few
j_gene: TRBJ1-6
d_gene: NA
v_gene: TRBV7-3
CDR3aa: CASSLNFWGSLKTSYNSPLHF
CDR3nt: TGTGCCAGCAGCTTAAATTTTTGGGGCAGCCTAAAGACCTCCTATAATTCACCCCTCCACTTT

abundance: many
j_gene: TRBJ1-1
d_gene: TRBD1
v_gene: TRBV5-1
CDR3aa: CASKRVDRGDTEAFF
CDR3nt: TGCGCCAGCAAGAGGGTAGACAGGGGCGACACTGAAGCTTTCTTT

abundance: many
j_gene: TRBJ1-2
d_gene: NA
v_gene: TRBV6-1
CDR3aa: CASSGLQTGTGGYTF
CDR3nt: TGTGCCAGCAGTGGATTACAGACAGGCACAGGGGGCTACACCTTC

abundance: many
j_gene: TRBJ1-5
d_gene: TRBD1
v_gene: TRBV6-1
CDR3aa: CASRMGQTSNQPQHF
CDR3nt: TGTGCCAGCAGGATGGGACAGACTAGCAATCAGCCCCAGCATTTT

abundance: few
j_gene: TRBJ1-1
d_gene: NA
v_gene: TRBV19
CDR3aa: CASSIAEGWGEAFF
CDR3nt: TGTGCCAGTAGTATAGCCGAAGGTTGGGGTGAAGCTTTCTTT

abundance: many
j_gene: TRBJ2-7
d_gene: TRBD1
v_gene: TRBV20-1
CDR3aa: CSARENNRGQGEQYF
CDR3nt: TGCAGTGCTAGAGAAAACAACAGGGGGCAAGGCGAGCAGTACTTC

abundance: many
j_gene: TRBJ1-1
d_gene: NA
v_gene: TRBV24-1
CDR3aa: CATRDGVEAFF
CDR3nt: TGTGCCACCAGGGACGGGGTTGAAGCTTTCTTT

abundance: many
j_gene: TRBJ2-7
d_gene: TRBD1
v_gene: TRBV7-2
CDR3aa: CASSAVTGLSSYEQYF
CDR3nt: TGTGCCAGCAGCGCCGTGACAGGGCTCAGCTCCTACGAGCAGTACTTC

abundance: few
j_gene: TRBJ1-1
d_gene: NA
v_gene: TRBV3-1
CDR3aa: CASSQDRTPRTEAFF
CDR3nt: TGTGCCAGCAGCCAAGATCGAACCCCGCGCACTGAAGCTTTCTTT

abundance: NA
j_gene: TRBJ2-7
d_gene: NA
v_gene: TRBV4-2
CDR3aa: CASSQAGKTRTEQYF
CDR3nt: TGTGCCAGCAGCCAGGCGGGGAAGACACGTACCGAGCAGTACTTC

abundance: few
j_gene: TRBJ1-6
d_gene: NA
v_gene: TRBV6-1
CDR3aa: CASSERVDSPLHF
CDR3nt: TGTGCCAGCAGTGAACGGGTAGATTCACCCCTCCACTTT

abundance: NA
j_gene: TRBJ1-2
d_gene: TRBD1
v_gene: TRBV12-3/TRBV12-4
CDR3aa: CASSYRDRGPTYTF
CDR3nt: TGTGCCAGCAGCTACCGGGACAGGGGGCCAACCTACACCTTC